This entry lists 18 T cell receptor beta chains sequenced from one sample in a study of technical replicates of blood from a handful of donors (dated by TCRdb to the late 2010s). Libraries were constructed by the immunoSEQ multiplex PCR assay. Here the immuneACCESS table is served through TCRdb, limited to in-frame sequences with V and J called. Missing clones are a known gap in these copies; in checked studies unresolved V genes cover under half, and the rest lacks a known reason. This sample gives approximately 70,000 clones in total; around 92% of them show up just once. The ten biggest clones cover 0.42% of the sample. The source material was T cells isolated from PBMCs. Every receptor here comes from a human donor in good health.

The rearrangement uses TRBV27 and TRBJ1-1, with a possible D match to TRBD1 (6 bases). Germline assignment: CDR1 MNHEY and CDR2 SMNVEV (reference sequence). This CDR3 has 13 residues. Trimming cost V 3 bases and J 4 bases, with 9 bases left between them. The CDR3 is CASSLDSRTEAFF. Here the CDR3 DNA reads TGTGCCAGCAGTTTGGACAGCCGCACTGAAGCTTTCTTT.

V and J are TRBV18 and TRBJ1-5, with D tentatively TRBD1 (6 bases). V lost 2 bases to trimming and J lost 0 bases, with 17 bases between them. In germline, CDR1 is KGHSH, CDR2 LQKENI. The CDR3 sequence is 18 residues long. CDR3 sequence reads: CASSPKVVGQNSNQPQHF. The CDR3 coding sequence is TGTGCCAGCTCACCAAAAGTCGTTGGACAGAATAGCAATCAGCCCCAGCATTTT.

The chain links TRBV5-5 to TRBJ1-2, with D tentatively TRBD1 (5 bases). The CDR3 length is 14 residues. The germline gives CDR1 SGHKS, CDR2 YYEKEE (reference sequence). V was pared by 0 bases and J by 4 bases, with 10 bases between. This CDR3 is CASSLEGLPYGYTF. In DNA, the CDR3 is TGTGCCAGCAGCTTGGAGGGACTTCCCTATGGCTACACCTTC.

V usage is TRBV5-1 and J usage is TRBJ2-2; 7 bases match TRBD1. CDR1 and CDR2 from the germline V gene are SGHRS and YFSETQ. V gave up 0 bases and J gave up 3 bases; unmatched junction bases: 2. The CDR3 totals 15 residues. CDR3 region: CASSLVDRDTGELFF. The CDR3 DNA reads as TGCGCCAGCAGCTTGGTAGACAGGGACACCGGGGAGCTGTTTTTT.

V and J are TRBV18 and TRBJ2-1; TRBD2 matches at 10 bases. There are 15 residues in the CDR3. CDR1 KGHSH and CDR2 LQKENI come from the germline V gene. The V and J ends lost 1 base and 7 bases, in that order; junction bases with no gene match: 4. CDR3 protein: CASSPRLAGVNEQFF. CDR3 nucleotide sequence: TGTGCCAGCTCACCACGCCTAGCGGGAGTGAATGAGCAGTTCTTC.

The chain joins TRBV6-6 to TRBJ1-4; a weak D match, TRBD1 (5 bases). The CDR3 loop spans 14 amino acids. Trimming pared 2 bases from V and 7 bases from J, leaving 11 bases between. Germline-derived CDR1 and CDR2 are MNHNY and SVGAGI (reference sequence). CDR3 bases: TGTGCCAGCAGTTACGCAGGGTCAGGTGAAAAACTGTTTTTT. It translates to CASSYAGSGEKLFF.

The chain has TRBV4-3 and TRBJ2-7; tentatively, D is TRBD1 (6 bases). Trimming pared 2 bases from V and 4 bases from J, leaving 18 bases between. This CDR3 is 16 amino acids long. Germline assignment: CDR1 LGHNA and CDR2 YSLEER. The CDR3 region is CASSQITDSVLYEQYF. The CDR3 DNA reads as TGCGCCAGCAGCCAAATTACGGACAGTGTACTTTACGAGCAGTACTTC.

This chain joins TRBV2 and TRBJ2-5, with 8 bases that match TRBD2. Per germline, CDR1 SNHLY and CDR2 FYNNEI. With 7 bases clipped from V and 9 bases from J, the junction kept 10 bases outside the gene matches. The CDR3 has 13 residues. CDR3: CASTRFAGGSQYF. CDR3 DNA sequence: TGTGCCAGCACAAGATTCGCGGGGGGCTCCCAGTACTTC.

DNA of the CDR3: TGTGCCAACCAACAGGGTTTGAACACTGAAGCTTTCTTT. It encodes CANQQGLNTEAFF. The chain joins TRBV2 to TRBJ1-1; maybe TRBD1 (6 bases). The CDR3 totals 13 residues. V was pared by 10 bases and J by 0 bases, with 12 bases between. CDR1 and CDR2 (germline): SNHLY, FYNNEI. The full variable domain, rest sourced from reference TRBV2 and TRBJ1-1, is EPEVTQTPSHQVTQMGQEVILRCVPISNHLYFYWYRQILGQKVEFLVSFYNNEISEKSEIFDDQFSVERPDGSNFTLKIRSTKLEDSAMYFCANQQGLNTEAFFGQGTRLTVV.

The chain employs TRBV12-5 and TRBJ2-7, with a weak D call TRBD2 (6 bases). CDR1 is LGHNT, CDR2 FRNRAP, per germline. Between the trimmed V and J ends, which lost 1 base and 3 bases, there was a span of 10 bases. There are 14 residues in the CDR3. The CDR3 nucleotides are TGTGCTAGTGGTTTGGAAGGGAGGAGCTACGAGCAGTACTTC. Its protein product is CASGLEGRSYEQYF.

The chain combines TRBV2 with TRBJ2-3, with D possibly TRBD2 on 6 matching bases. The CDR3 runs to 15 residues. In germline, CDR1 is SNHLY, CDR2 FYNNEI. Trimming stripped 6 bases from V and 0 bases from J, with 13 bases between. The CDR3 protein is CASSGPSGSTDTQYF. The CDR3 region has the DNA TGTGCCAGCAGCGGACCCAGCGGGAGCACAGATACGCAGTATTTT. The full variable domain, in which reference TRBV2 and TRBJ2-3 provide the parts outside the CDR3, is EPEVTQTPSHQVTQMGQEVILRCVPISNHLYFYWYRQILGQKVEFLVSFYNNEISEKSEIFDDQFSVERPDGSNFTLKIRSTKLEDSAMYFCASSGPSGSTDTQYFGPGTRLTVL.

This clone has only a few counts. The CDR3 DNA follows: TGTGCTAGTGCCCCGGATGGGGGCCGTGCCTTCTTT. Amino acid sequence: CASAPDGGRAFF. This sequence joins TRBV12-5 and TRBJ1-1; TRBD1 might be the D (6 bases). The CDR3 covers 12 residues. The ends were cut back, 7 bases at V and 14 bases at J, with 20 bases in the middle. Germline lookup yields CDR1 LGHNT and CDR2 FRNRAP.

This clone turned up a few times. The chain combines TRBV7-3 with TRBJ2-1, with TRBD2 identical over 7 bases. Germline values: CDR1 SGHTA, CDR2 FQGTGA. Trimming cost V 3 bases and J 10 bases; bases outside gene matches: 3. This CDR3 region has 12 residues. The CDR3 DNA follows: TGTGCCAGCAGCTTGGGAGCGGGGGAGCAGTTCTTC. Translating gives CASSLGAGEQFF. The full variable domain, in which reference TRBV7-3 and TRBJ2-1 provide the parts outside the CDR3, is GAGVSQTPSNKVTEKGKYVELRCDPISGHTALYWYRQSLGQGPEFLIYFQGTGAADDSGLPNDRFFAVRPEGSVSTLKIQRTERGDSAVYLCASSLGAGEQFFGPGTRLTVL.

CDR3 in amino acids: CASSGTSGSTDTQYF. CDR3 bases: TGTGCCAGCTCCGGGACTAGCGGGAGCACAGATACGCAGTATTTT. The chain employs TRBV5-4 and TRBJ2-3; TRBD2 matches 12 bases. Germline V lookup: CDR1 SGHNT, CDR2 YYREEE (reference sequence). Germline trimming cut 7 bases from V and 0 bases from J; bases unmatched to any gene: 3. This CDR3 region has 15 residues. The full variable domain, completed using reference TRBV5-4 and TRBJ2-3, is ETGVTQSPTHLIKTRGQQVTLRCSSQSGHNTVSWYQQALGQGPQFIFQYYREEENGRGNFPPRFSGLQFPNYSSELNVNALELDDSALYLCASSGTSGSTDTQYFGPGTRLTVL.

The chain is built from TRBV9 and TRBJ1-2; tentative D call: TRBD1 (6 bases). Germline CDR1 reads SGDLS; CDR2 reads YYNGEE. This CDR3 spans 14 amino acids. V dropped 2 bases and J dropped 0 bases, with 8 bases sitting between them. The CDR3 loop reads CASSVNRANYGYTF. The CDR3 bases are TGTGCCAGCAGCGTTAACAGGGCTAACTATGGCTACACCTTC.

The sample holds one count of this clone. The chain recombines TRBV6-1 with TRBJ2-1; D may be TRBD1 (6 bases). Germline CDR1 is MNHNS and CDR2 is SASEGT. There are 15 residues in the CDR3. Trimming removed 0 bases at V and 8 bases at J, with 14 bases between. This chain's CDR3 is CASSEATGWVHEQFF. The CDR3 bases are TGTGCCAGCAGTGAAGCCACAGGGTGGGTCCATGAGCAGTTCTTC.

CDR3 sequence: CAWSVSTDYGYTF. CDR3 in DNA: TGTGCCTGGAGTGTTTCCACAGACTATGGCTACACCTTC. The V gene is TRBV30, the J gene TRBJ1-2; D uncertain. Looked up from germline, CDR1 is GTSNPN and CDR2 is SVGIG (reference sequence). V shed 0 bases and J shed 3 bases, with 8 bases lying between them. The CDR3 extends over 13 amino acids.

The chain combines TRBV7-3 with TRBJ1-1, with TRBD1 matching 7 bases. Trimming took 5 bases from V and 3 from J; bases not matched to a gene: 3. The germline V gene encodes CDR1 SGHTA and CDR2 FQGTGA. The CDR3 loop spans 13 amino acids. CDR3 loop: CASSATGDTEAFF. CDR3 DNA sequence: TGTGCCAGCAGCGCTACAGGGGACACTGAAGCTTTCTTT.